This TCR beta chain was recovered during a study of cytomegalovirus exposure and HLA in healthy donors. PCR employed 60 Vbeta and 13 Jbeta primers. Assay: immunoSEQ multiplex PCR; the TCRdb copy retains only in-frame clones and omits some. The data show roughly 180,000 clones, around 80% seen once. The CDR3 covers 11 residues. Trimming took off 0 bases at V and 4 bases at J, with 4 bases between the two ends. Per germline, CDR1 DFQATT and CDR2 SNEGSKA (reference sequence). The study sampled nominally healthy donors, though unrecorded immune exposures were likely. The table lists this clone with a few counts. Its antigen is unidentified. Findings and limits, study-wide: The authors excluded some V segments, including TRBV6-2 and TRBV6-3, as indistinguishable. A later analysis linked a missense variant in DCLRE1C to the trimming of TCR beta V and J genes.

The specimen sequenced was PBMCs. The rearrangement joins TRBV20-1 to TRBJ2-7; D unresolved. This receptor was obtained from a girl between 10 and 17 years old in good health and CMV-seropositive. The CDR3 protein is CSARESYEQYF. The DNA for the CDR3 is TGCAGTGCTAGAGAATCATACGAGCAGTACTTC.